This TCR beta chain comes out of a study of early T cells in non-severe SARS-CoV-2 infection (dated by TCRdb to the early 2020s). At the level of the whole study: Because TCR sequencing was done on bulk RNA from unsorted whole blood, the alpha and beta chains could not be paired. Overall results and qualifications from the work: VDJdb matching was skewed toward anti-spike CD8 responses and likely underestimated virus-specific expansions, missing private and CD4 specificities.

The study was a case-control design nested within a healthcare worker cohort in London, UK, with weekly nasopharyngeal swab PCR tests and blood sampling. Between 23 and 31 March 2020, the week of the UK lockdown, healthcare workers were enrolled and then followed up weekly for as long as 16 weeks. The library was prepared using 5' RACE. These reads were obtained on a NextSeq 500. In the TCR library protocol, unique molecular identifiers were attached to individual cDNA molecules to correct for PCR bias and sequencing error. TCR alpha and beta chains were both sequenced, and the abundances of alpha and beta sequences in each sample were closely correlated with each other. From the authors' description of their analysis: Decombinator V4 was used to perform V gene, J gene and CDR3 annotation of TCR sequences. Expanded TCRs were defined as changing significantly between any two time points under a Poisson model with p below 0.0001. TCR abundances were normalised to the total number of TCRs sequenced per sample and expressed as counts per million. MAIT TCRs were defined by TRAV1-2 paired with TRAJ12, TRAJ20 or TRAJ33, and iNKT TCRs by TRAV10 paired with TRAJ18. VDJdb, accessed on 1 November 2021, was searched for TCRs annotated for CMV, EBV and SARS-CoV-2, and TCRs annotated for more than one antigen were excluded. The raw public reads went through TCRdb reprocessing: fastp at Q25, MiXCR clone calling, in-frame beta chains kept. Entries that share a CDR3 protein sequence are merged under the most common genes and DNA. TCRdb assigned the V and J calls; the authors' analysis was not used. The sample table shows 60,000 to 70,000 distinct CDR3 sequences, and around 5.7% are seen once. The ten largest clones represent around 3.3% of the sample.

This clonotype occurred many times. This receptor's antigen is unknown. Base qualities are not provided; no much larger clone lies one nucleotide away. The trim is 4 bases for V and 4 bases for J, with a gap of 11 bases between the germline ends. The CDR3 runs 14 residues from the cysteine to the phenylalanine. The sequence is cut down to CDR3 DNA, 42 bases in frame from base 1. The germline V gene encodes CDR1 SGHTA and CDR2 FQGNSA. The receptor was isolated from an adult who was a healthcare worker with PCR-confirmed SARS-CoV-2 infection or an uninfected control (not recorded which). The rearrangement joined TRBV7-2 to TRBJ2-1; no D segment can be confidently identified. Sequencing used whole blood, obtained at baseline. For the CDR3, the sequence is CASSSSTLYNEQFF. The nucleotide sequence reads TGTGCCAGCAGCTCCTCCACTTTATACAATGAGCAGTTCTTC.